This T cell receptor beta chain was obtained from a study of beta chain features in type 1 diabetes. Findings of the study overall: Highly expressing activated T cells could be over-counted with a cDNA template. Moderate but significant shortening of TCRB CDR3s was recorded in all four CD4+ subsets from Type 1 diabetes patients. It was among patients, rather than healthy donors, that naive, central memory and Treg TCRB repertoires appeared more similar.

Per germline, CDR1 PRHDT and CDR2 FYEKMQ (reference sequence). The CDR3 extends over 14 amino acids. J lost 12 bases, V lost 5 bases, and 10 bases had no gene match. In the case of this clone: Its target is not known.

Expressed TCRB transcripts were sequenced because the isolated RNA had all been reverse transcribed beforehand. Data came from immunoSEQ multiplex PCR; TCRdb stores just in-frame clones and leaves some out. Among more than 250,000 clones listed, about a fifth were seen once. This clonotype was obtained from a woman aged 40 to 50 with type 1 diabetes. Input material: naive CD4+ T cells from blood. The rearrangement joins TRBV13 to TRBJ1-6; 7 bases map to TRBD1. The CDR3 DNA is TGTGCCAGCAGCAAACGGACAGGAAGGGGACCCCTCCACTTT. Its translation: CASSKRTGRGPLHF.